This TCR beta chain originates from a study of T cell repertoires in cytomegalovirus infection. To note about this clonotype: Its antigen is unidentified.

Germline trimming cut 7 bases from V and 3 bases from J; bases unmatched to any gene: 5. The CDR3 runs to 14 residues. Germline V CDR1 and CDR2: SEHNR, FQNEAQ (reference sequence). TCRdb re-called the reads through MiXCR, storing one row per CDR3 protein. The sample gives some 940,000 distinct CDR3 sequences, about 33% of which show up once; roughly an eighth is in the top ten. The rearrangement joins TRBV7-9 to TRBJ2-1; 8 bases align to TRBD1. The receptor comes from a human donor in good health (CMV status not recorded). Some clones in this sample may be carry-over from other donors' samples. This specimen was cultured CD8+ T cells from PBMCs, taken from culture after CMV antigen stimulation. CDR3 amino acids: CASNGQGIYNEQFF. CDR3 nucleotide sequence: TGTGCCAGCAATGGACAGGGCATCTACAATGAGCAGTTCTTC.